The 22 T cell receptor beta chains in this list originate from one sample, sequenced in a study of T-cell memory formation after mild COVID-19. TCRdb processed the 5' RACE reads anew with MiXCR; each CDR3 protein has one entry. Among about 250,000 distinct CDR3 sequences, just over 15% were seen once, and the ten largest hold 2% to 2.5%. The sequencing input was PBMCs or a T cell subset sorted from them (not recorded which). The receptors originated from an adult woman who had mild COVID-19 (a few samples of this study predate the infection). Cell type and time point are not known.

The CDR3 nucleotides read TGCAGCGTTGAAGCTGGCCAGGGGAGGTCGTCCACAGATACGCAGTATTTT. Translation gives CSVEAGQGRSSTDTQYF. The V call is TRBV29-1, the J call TRBJ2-3; D tentatively fits TRBD1 or TRBD2 (6 bases each). This CDR3 is 17 amino acids long. CDR1 is SQVTM, CDR2 ANQGSEA, per germline. V lost 1 base and J lost 2, with 19 bases in between.

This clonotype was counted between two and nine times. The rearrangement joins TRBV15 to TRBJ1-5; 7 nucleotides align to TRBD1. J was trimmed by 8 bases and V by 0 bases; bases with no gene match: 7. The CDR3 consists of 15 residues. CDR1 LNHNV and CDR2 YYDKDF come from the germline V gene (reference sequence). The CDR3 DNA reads TGTGCCACCAGCAGAGAAGACAGGGAGCTCAAGCCCCAGCATTTT. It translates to CATSREDRELKPQHF.

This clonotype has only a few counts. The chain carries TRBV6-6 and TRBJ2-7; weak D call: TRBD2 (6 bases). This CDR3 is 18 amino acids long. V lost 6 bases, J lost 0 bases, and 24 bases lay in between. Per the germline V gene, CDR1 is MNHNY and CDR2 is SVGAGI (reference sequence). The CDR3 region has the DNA TGTGCCAGCAGATACCGCGGGGAAGCGGGCAGGAGCTCCTACGAGCAGTACTTC. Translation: CASRYRGEAGRSSYEQYF.

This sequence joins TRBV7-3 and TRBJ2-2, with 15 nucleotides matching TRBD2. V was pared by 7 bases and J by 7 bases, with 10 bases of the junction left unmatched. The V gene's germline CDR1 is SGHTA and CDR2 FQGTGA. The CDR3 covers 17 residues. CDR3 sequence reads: CASKVGLAGGPGGELFF. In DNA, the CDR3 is TGTGCCAGCAAGGTCGGACTAGCGGGAGGGCCTGGCGGGGAGCTGTTTTTT.

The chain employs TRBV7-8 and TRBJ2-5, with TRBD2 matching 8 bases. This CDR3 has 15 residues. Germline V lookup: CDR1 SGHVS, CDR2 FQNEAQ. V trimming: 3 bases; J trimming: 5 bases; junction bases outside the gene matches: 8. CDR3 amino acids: CASSFTGTRYETQYF. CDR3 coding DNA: TGTGCCAGCAGCTTCACCGGGACTAGATATGAGACCCAGTACTTC.

The CDR3 nucleotides are TGTGCCAGCAGCTTAGAGATGGGGGTCGGCTACGAGCAGTACTTC. Translation gives CASSLEMGVGYEQYF. This chain links TRBV7-2 with TRBJ2-7, with D perhaps matching TRBD1 or TRBD2 (5 bases each). Germline V lookup: CDR1 SGHTA, CDR2 FQGNSA. Trimming took off 1 base at V and 3 bases at J, with 13 bases between the two ends. There are 15 residues in the CDR3.

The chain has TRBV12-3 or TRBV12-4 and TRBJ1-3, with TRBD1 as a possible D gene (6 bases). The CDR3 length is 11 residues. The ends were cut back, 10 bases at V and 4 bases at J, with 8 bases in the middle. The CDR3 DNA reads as TGTGCCACCGACAGGGGAAACACCATATATTTT. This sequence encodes CATDRGNTIYF.

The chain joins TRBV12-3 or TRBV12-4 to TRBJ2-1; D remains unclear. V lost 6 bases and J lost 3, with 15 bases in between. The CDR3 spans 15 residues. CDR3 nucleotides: TGTGCCAGCAGCCTACTCCGTGGTTACTACAATGAGCAGTTCTTC. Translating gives CASSLLRGYYNEQFF.

The CDR3 DNA sequence: TGCAGTGCTCCCCTCGCCGGGACCTACGAGCAGTACTTC. This gives the protein CSAPLAGTYEQYF. V is TRBV20-1 and J is TRBJ2-7; maybe TRBD2 (5 bases). The CDR3 runs to 13 residues. The germline gives CDR1 DFQATT, CDR2 SNEGSKA (reference sequence). V shed 5 bases and J shed 2 bases, with 13 bases lying between them.

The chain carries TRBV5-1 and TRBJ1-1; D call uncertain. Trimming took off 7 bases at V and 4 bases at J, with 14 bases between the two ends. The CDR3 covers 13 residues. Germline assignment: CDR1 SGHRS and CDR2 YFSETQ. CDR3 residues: CASSTGSTTEAFF. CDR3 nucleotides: TGCGCCAGCTCGACCGGATCGACCACTGAAGCTTTCTTT. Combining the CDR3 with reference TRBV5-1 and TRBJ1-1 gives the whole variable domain KAGVTQTPRYLIKTRGQQVTLSCSPISGHRSVSWYQQTPGQGLQFLFEYFSETQRNKGNFPGRFSGRQFSNSRSEMNVSTLELGDSALYLCASSTGSTTEAFFGQGTRLTVV.

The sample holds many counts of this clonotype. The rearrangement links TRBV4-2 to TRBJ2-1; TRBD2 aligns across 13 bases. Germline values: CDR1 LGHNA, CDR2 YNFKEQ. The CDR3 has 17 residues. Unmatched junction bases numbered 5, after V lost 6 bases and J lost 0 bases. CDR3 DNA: TGTGCCAGCAGAGGGACTAGCGGGATGAGCTCCTACAATGAGCAGTTCTTC. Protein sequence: CASRGTSGMSSYNEQFF.

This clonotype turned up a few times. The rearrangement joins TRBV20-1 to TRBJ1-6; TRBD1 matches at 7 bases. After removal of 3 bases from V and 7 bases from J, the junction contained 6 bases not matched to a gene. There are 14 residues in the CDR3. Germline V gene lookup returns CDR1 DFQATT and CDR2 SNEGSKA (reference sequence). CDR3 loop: CSARVGQFNSPLHF. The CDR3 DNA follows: TGCAGTGCTAGGGTGGGACAGTTCAATTCACCCCTCCACTTT.

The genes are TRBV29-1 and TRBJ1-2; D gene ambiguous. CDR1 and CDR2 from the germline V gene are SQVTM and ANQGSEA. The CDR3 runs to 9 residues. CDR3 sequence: CSISEGYTF. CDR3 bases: TGCAGTATAAGCGAGGGCTACACCTTC. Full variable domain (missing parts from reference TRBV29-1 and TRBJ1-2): SAVISQKPSRDICQRGTSLTIQCQVDSQVTMMFWYRQQPGQSLTLIATANQGSEATYESGFVIDKFPISRPNLTFSTLTVSNMSPEDSSIYLCSISEGYTFGSGTRLTVV.

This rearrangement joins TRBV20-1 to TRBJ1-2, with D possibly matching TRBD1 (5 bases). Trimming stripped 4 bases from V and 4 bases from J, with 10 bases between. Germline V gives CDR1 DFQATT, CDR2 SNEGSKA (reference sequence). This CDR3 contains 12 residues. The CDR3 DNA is TGCAGTGCTACGGGGACGATCTATGGCTACACCTTC. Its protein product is CSATGTIYGYTF.

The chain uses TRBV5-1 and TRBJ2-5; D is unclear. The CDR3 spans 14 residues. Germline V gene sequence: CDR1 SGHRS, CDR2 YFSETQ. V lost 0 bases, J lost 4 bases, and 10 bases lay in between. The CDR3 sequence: CASSLGDSIETQYF. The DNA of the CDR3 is TGCGCCAGCAGCTTGGGGGATTCTATAGAGACCCAGTACTTC. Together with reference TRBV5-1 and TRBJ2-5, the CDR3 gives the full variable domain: KAGVTQTPRYLIKTRGQQVTLSCSPISGHRSVSWYQQTPGQGLQFLFEYFSETQRNKGNFPGRFSGRQFSNSRSEMNVSTLELGDSALYLCASSLGDSIETQYFGPGTRLLVL.

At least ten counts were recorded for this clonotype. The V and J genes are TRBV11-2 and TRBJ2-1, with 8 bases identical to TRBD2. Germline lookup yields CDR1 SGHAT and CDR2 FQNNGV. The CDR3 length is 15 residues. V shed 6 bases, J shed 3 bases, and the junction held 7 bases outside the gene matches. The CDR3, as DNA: TGTGCCAGCAGAGCAACTAGCGGCGGCTACAATGAGCAGTTCTTC. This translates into CASRATSGGYNEQFF.

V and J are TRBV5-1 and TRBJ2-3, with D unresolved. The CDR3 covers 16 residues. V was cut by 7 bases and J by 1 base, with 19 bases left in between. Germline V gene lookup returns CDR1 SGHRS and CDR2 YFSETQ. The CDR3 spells CASCPEESWGTDTQYF. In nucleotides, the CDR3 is TGCGCCAGCTGCCCAGAAGAGAGTTGGGGCACAGATACGCAGTATTTT.

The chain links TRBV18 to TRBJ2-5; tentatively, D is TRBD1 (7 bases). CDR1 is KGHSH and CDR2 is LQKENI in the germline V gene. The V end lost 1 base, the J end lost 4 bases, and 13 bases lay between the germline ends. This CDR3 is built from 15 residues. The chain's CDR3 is CASSPQRQGGETQYF. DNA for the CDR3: TGTGCCAGCTCACCACAGCGACAGGGAGGAGAGACCCAGTACTTC. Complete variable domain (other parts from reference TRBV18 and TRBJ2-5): NAGVMQNPRHLVRRRGQEARLRCSPMKGHSHVYWYRQLPEEGLKFMVYLQKENIIDESGMPKERFSAEFPKEGPSILRIQQVVRGDSAAYFCASSPQRQGGETQYFGPGTRLLVL.

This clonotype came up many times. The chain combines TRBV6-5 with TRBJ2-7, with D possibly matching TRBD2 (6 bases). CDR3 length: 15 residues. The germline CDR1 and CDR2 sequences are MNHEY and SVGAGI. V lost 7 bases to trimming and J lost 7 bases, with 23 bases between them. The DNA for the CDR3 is TGTGCCAGCACCAAAGACAGTGCCCGAGGGAGGGAGCAGTACTTC. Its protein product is CASTKDSARGREQYF.

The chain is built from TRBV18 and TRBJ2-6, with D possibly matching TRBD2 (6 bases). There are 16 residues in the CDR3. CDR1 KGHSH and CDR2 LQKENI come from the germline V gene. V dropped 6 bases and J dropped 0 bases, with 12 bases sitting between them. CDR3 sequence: CASSRDPSSGANVLTF. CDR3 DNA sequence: TGTGCCAGCTCGCGGGACCCAAGCTCTGGGGCCAACGTCCTGACTTTC. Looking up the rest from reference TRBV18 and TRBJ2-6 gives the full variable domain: NAGVMQNPRHLVRRRGQEARLRCSPMKGHSHVYWYRQLPEEGLKFMVYLQKENIIDESGMPKERFSAEFPKEGPSILRIQQVVRGDSAAYFCASSRDPSSGANVLTFGAGSRLTVL.

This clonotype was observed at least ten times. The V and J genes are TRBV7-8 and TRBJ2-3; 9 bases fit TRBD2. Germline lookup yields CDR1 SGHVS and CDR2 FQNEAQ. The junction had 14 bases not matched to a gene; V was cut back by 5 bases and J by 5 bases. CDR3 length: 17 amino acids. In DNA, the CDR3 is TGTGCCAGCAGCCCGGCCCCGGTAGCGGGAGTCATAGATACGCAGTATTTT. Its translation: CASSPAPVAGVIDTQYF.

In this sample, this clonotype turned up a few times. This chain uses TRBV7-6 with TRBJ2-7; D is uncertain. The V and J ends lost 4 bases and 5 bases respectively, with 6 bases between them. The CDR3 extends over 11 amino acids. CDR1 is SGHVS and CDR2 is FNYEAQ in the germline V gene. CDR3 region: CASSSSNEQYF. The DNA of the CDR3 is TGTGCCAGCAGCTCCTCTAACGAGCAGTACTTC.